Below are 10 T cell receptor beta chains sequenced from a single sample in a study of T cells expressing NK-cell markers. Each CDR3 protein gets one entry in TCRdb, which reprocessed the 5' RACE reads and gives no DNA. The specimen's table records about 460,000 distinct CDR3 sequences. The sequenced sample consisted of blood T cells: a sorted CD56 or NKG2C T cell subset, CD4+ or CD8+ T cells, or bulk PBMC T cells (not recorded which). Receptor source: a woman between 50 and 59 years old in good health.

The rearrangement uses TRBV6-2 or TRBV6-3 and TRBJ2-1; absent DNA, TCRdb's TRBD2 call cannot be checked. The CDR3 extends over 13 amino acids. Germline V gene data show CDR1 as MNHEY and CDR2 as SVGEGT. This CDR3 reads CASSYSGTSEQFF.

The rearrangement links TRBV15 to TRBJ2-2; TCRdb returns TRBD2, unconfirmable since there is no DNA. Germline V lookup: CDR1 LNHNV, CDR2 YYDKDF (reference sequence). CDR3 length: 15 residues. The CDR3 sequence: CATRILAGRAGELFF.

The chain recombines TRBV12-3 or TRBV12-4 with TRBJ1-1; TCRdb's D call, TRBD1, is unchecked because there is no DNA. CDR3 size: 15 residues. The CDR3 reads CASSLRNRGFTEAFF.

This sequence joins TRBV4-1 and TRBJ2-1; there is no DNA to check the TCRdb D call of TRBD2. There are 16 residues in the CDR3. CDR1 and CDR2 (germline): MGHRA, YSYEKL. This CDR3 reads CASSAAGTSGREEQFF.

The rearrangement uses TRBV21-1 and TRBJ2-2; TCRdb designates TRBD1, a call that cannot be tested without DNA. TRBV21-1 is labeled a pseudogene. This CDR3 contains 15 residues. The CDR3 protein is CASGHDRGTTGELFF.

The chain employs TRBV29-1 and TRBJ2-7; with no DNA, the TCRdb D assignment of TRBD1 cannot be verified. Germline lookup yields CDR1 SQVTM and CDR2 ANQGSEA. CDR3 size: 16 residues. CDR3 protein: CSVEEAGTNDHYEQYF.

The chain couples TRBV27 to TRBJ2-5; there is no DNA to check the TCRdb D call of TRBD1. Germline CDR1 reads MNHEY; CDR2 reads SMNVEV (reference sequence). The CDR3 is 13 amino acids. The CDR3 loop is CASSWTVGETQYF.

The CDR3: CASSQVKRDEQFF. This rearrangement joins TRBV3-1 to TRBJ2-1; TCRdb's assignment of TRBD2 cannot be checked, as there is no DNA. The CDR3 sequence is 13 residues long. CDR1 is LGHDT, CDR2 YNNKEL, per germline (reference sequence).

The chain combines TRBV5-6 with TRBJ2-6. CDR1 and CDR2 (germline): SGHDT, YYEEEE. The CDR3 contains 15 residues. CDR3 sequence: CASSPGRAGANVLTF.

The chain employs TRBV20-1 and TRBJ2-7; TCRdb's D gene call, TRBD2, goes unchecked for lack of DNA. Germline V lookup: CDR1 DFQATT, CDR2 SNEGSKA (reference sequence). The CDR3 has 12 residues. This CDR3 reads CSAKLATGEQYF.